This T cell receptor (beta chain) was captured by sequencing in a study of CD8+ T cells in alopecia areata. In each case, RNA was isolated and then reverse transcribed into cDNA as the sequencing template. Produced via immunoSEQ multiplex PCR; TCRdb's table is partial and in-frame only. The sample carries 150,000 to 200,000 clones, less than 70% recorded once. Whole-study results and caveats: Patients shared TCRs less clearly than mice did, possibly for HLA-related reasons.

This clone appeared a few times. No antigen is known for it. Germline values: CDR1 MGHRA, CDR2 YSYEKL. The CDR3 runs 16 residues. With V trimmed by 4 bases and J by 0 bases, 4 bases remained unmatched. Treatment in this sample: oral pan-JAK inhibitor, 5-10 mg twice daily. Alopecia areata patients provided lesional scalp punch biopsies and peripheral blood, both collected for the study. The V gene is TRBV4-1, the J gene TRBJ2-4, with TRBD1 identical over 9 bases. The TCR was taken from a human donor with alopecia areata. Material: CD4+ T cells sorted from blood, obtained at week 24, from a patient treated with tofacitinib. The CDR3 DNA is TGCGCCAGCAGCCTTGACAGGGGGATAGCCAAAAACATTCAGTACTTC. Encoded protein: CASSLDRGIAKNIQYF.